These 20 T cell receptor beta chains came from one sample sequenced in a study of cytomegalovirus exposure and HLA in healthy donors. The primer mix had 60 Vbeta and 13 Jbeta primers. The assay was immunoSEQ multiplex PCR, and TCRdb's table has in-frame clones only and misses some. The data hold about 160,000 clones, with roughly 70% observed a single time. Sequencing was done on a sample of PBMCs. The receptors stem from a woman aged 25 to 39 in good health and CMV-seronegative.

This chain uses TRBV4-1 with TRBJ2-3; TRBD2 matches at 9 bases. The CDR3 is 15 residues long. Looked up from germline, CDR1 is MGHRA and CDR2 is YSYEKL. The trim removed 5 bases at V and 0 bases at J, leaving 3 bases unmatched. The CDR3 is CASSVTSGSTDTQYF. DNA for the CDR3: TGCGCCAGCAGCGTTACTAGCGGGAGCACAGATACGCAGTATTTT.

Written as DNA, the CDR3 is TGTGCCAGCAGCGATACCGGGACAGGGAACACTGAAGCTTTCTTT. Protein product: CASSDTGTGNTEAFF. The rearrangement uses TRBV5-4 and TRBJ1-1, with 8 nucleotides matching TRBD1. V was pared by 4 bases and J by 1 base, with 6 bases of the junction left unmatched. This CDR3 spans 15 amino acids. In germline, CDR1 is SGHNT, CDR2 YYREEE (reference sequence).

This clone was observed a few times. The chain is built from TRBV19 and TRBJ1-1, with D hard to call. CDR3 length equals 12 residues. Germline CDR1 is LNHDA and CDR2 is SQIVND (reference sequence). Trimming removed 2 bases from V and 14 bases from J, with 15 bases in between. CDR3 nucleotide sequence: TGTGCCAGTAGTATACCCCTGGCGGGAGTATTCTTT. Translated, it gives CASSIPLAGVFF.

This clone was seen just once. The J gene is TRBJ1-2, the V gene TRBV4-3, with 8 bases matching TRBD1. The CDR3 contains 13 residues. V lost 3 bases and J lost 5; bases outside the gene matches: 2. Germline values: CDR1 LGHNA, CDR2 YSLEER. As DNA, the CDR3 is TGCGCCAGCAGCCAGCAGGGGGCTTATGGCTACACCTTC. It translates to CASSQQGAYGYTF.

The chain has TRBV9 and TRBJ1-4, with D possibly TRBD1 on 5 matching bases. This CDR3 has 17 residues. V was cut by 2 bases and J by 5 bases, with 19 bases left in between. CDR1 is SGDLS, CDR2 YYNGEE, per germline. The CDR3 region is CASSVVTANLLNEKLFF. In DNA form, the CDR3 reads TGTGCCAGCAGCGTGGTGACAGCAAATTTATTAAATGAAAAACTGTTTTTT.

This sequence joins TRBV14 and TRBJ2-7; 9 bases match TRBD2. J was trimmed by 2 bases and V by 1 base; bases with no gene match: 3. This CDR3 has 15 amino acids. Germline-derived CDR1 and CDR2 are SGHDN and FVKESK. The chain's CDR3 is CASSQVLAGPYEQYF. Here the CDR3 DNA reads TGTGCCAGCAGCCAAGTTCTAGCGGGACCCTACGAGCAGTACTTC.

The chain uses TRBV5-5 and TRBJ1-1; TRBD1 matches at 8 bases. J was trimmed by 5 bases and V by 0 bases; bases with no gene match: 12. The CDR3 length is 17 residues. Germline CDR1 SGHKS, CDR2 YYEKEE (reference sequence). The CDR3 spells CASSLEGRTGLLTEAFF. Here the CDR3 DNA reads TGTGCCAGCAGCTTGGAGGGGAGGACAGGGCTTTTGACTGAAGCTTTCTTT.

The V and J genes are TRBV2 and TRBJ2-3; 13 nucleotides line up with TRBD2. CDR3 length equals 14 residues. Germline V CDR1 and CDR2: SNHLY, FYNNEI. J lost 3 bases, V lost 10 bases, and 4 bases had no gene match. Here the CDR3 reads CAIGLAGVTDTQYF. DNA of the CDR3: TGTGCCATCGGACTAGCGGGAGTTACAGATACGCAGTATTTT.

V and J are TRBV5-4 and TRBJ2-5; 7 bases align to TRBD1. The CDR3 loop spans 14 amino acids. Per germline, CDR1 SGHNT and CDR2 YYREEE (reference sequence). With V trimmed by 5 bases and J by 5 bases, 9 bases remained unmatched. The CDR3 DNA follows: TGTGCCAGCAGGTCCCAGGGGGTCAGGGAGACCCAGTACTTC. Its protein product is CASRSQGVRETQYF.

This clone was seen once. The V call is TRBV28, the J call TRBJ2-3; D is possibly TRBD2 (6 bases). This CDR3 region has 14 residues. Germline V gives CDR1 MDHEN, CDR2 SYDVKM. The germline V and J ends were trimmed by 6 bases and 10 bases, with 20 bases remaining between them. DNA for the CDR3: TGTGCCAGCAGGTCCGGGTCTAGCGACCTGTCGCAGTATTTT. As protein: CASRSGSSDLSQYF.

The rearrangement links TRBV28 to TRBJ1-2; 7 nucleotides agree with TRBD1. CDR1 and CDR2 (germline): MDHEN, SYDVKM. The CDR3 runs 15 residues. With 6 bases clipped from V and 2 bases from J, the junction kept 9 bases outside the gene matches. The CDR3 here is CASRRRPGQNYGYTF. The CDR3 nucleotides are TGTGCCAGCAGGCGTCGTCCGGGACAGAACTATGGCTACACCTTC.

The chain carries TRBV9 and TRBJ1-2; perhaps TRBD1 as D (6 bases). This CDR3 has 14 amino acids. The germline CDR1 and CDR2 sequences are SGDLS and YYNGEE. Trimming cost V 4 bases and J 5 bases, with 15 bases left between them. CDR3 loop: CASSITGSGYGYTF. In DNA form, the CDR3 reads TGTGCCAGCAGCATTACAGGGTCTGGGTATGGCTACACCTTC.

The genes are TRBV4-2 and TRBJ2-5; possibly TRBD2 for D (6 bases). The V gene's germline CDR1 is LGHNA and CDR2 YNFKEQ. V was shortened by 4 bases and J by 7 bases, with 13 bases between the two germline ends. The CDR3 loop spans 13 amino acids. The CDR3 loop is CASSRGTSGTQYF. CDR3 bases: TGTGCCAGCAGCCGAGGGACTTCCGGGACCCAGTACTTC.

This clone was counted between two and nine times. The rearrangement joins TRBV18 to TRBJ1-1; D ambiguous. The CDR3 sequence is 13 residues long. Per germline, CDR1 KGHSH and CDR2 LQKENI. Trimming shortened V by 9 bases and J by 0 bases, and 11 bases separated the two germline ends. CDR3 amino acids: CASYPVMNTEAFF. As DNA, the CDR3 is TGTGCCAGTTACCCGGTCATGAACACTGAAGCTTTCTTT.

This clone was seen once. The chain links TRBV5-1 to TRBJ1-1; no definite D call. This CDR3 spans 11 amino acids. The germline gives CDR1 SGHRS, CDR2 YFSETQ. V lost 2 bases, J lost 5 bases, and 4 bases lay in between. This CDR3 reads CASSFGTEAFF. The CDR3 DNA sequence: TGCGCCAGCAGCTTCGGGACTGAAGCTTTCTTT.

CDR3: CASTSQGNQPQHF. The CDR3 DNA reads TGCGCCAGCACAAGTCAGGGCAATCAGCCCCAGCATTTT. The J gene is TRBJ1-5, the V gene TRBV10-2, with D unresolved. Deletions cut 7 bases from V and 2 bases from J, with 9 bases between. Germline V gene data show CDR1 as WSHSY and CDR2 as SAAADI. The CDR3 length is 13 residues.

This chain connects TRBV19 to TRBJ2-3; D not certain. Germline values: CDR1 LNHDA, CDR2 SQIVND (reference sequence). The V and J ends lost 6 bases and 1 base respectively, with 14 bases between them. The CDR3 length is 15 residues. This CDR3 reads CASRESGFGTDTQYF. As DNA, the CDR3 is TGTGCCAGTAGGGAGTCGGGTTTTGGCACAGATACGCAGTATTTT.

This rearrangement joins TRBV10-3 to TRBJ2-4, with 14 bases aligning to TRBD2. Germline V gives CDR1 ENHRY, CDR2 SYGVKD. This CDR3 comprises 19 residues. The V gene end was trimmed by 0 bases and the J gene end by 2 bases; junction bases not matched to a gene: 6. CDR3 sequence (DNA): TGTGCCATCAGTGAGTCGAAGACTAGCGGGAGGGGGTCCAAAAACATTCAGTACTTC. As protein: CAISESKTSGRGSKNIQYF.

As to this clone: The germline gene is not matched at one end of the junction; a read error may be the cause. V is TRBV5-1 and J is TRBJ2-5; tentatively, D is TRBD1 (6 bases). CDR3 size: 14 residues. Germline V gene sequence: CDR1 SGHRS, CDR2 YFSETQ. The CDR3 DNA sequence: TGCGCCAGCAGCTTAATGGACAGACAAGAGGCCCAGTACTTC. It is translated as CASSLMDRQEAQYF.

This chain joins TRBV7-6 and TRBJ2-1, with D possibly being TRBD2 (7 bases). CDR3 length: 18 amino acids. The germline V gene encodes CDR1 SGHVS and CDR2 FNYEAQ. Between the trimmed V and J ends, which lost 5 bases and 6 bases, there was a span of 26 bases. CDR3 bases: TGTGCCAGCAGCCCTGTAACCGAAGGGGGAGGGCAGCTCAATGAGCAGTTCTTC. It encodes CASSPVTEGGGQLNEQFF.